Given below is one T cell receptor beta chain in context. The sample originates from a study of blood T cell repertoires in COVID-19. On the study more broadly: Samples representing acute and convalescent COVID-19 were sourced from the United States, Italy and Spain. The cDNA or gDNA used as material had been derived from T cells, B-cell-depleted T cells, or PBMCs.

How the authors handled the data: Researchers report that nucleated cell counts were estimated from reference gene primer amplification. This table comes from immunoSEQ multiplex PCR, and its TCRdb copy is limited to in-frame clones, with some not included. That table supplies the V and J calls and clone size; D and trimming were determined from the DNA. The repertoire holds about 220,000 clones, less than 85% seen once, with more than 7% in the top ten. Germline V gives CDR1 SGHRS, CDR2 YFSETQ. The V gene lost 6 bases and the J gene lost 0 bases, with 11 bases spanning the gap. This CDR3 spans 14 amino acids.

Sequenced: peripheral blood. The chain couples TRBV5-1 to TRBJ2-3, with D hard to call. This receptor was taken from a woman between 65 and 79 years old with acute or convalescent COVID-19. In nucleotides, the CDR3 is TGCGCCAGCACCCCGAGCTCTAGCACAGATACGCAGTATTTT. It codes for CASTPSSSTDTQYF.